This T cell receptor (beta chain) comes out of a study of T cell responses to AZD1222 COVID-19 vaccine. Study findings and constraints: Most donors were white British and more were female, and clonal diversity was possibly underestimated. Regions left unmutated in variants are reportedly the target of nearly half of spike-specific TCRs.

TCRdb keeps only in-frame clones here, not all; method: immunoSEQ multiplex PCR. The table shows under 200,000 clones, with more than 90% occurring only once. With regard to this clone: Antigen: not known.

Trimming took 6 bases from V and 5 from J; bases not matched to a gene: 2. The CDR3 runs to 11 residues. Germline V lookup: CDR1 SQVTM, CDR2 ANQGSEA. The chain couples TRBV29-1 to TRBJ2-5, with TRBD1 identical over 8 bases. Sequenced material: peripheral blood, taken 28 days after the second dose of the MenACWY control vaccine. The receptor was isolated from an adult who received the MenACWY meningococcal vaccine as a control. CDR3 DNA sequence: TGCAGCGTCCACAGGGGGGAGACCCAGTACTTC. As protein: CSVHRGETQYF.